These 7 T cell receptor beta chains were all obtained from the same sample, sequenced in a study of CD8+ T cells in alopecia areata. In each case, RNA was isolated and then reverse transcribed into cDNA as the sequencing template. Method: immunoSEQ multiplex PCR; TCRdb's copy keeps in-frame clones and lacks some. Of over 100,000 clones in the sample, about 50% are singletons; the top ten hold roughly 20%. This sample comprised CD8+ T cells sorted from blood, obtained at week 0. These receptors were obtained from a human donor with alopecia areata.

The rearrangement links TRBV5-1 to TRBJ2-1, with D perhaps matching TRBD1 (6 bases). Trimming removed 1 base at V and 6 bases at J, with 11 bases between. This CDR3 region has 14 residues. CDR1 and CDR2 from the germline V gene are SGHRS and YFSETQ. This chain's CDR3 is CASSLNTGLNEQFF. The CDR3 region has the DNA TGCGCCAGCAGCTTGAACACAGGGCTCAATGAGCAGTTCTTC.

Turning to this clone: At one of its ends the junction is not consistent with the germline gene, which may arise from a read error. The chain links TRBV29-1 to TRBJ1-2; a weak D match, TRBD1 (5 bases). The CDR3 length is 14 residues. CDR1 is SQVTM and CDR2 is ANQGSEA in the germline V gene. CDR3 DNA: TGCAGCGCTGAAGATCCAGGGATCCCATATGGCTACACCTTC. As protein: CSAEDPGIPYGYTF.

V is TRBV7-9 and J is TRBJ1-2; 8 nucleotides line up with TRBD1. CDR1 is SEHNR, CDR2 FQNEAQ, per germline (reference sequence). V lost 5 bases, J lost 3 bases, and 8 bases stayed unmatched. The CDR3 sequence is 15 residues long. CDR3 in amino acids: CASSVDRGADYGYTF. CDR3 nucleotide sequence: TGTGCCAGCAGCGTAGACAGGGGTGCAGACTATGGCTACACCTTC.

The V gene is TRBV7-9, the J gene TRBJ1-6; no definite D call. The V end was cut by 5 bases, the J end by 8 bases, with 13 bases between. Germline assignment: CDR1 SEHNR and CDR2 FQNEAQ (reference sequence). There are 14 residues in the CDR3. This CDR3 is CASSPPGSHSPLHF. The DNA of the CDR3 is TGTGCCAGCAGCCCACCCGGCAGTCATTCACCCCTCCACTTT.

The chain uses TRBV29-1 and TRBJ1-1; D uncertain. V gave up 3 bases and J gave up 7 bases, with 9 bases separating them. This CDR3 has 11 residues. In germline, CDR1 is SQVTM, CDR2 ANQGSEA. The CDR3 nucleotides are TGCAGCGTTGATCGGCAGATTGAAGCTTTCTTT. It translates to CSVDRQIEAFF. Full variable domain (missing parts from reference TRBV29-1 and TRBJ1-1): SAVISQKPSRDICQRGTSLTIQCQVDSQVTMMFWYRQQPGQSLTLIATANQGSEATYESGFVIDKFPISRPNLTFSTLTVSNMSPEDSSIYLCSVDRQIEAFFGQGTRLTVV.

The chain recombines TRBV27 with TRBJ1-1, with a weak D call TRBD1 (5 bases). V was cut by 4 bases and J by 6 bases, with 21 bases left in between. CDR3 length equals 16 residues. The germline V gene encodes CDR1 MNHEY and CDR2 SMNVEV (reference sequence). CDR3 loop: CASSWGGRERDSEAFF. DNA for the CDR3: TGTGCCAGCAGTTGGGGTGGCAGGGAAAGGGATTCTGAAGCTTTCTTT.

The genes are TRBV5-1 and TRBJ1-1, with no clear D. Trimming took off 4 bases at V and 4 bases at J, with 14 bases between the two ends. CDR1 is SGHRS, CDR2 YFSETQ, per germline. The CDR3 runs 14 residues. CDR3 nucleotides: TGCGCCAGCAGCCCCGGGGTGCGAGGCACTGAAGCTTTCTTT. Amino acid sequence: CASSPGVRGTEAFF.